What follows are 22 T cell receptor beta chains derived from one specimen sequenced in a study of control samples from healthy donors and cancer patients. The protocol was immunoSEQ multiplex PCR, while the TCRdb copy is restricted to in-frame clones and leaves out a portion. The sample has under 200,000 clones, about nine tenths seen once. The sample was blood. The receptor set was obtained from a woman under 40 in good health.

The chain couples TRBV11-3 to TRBJ2-1; the D is unclear. Looked up from germline, CDR1 is SGHNT and CDR2 is YENEEA. V gave up 5 bases and J gave up 6 bases, with 8 bases separating them. The CDR3 covers 12 residues. Here the CDR3 DNA reads TGTGCCAGCAGCGCCAACTCCAATGAGCAGTTCTTC. This translates into CASSANSNEQFF.

The V call is TRBV7-9, the J call TRBJ2-3, with TRBD2 identical over 7 bases. V was clipped by 1 base and J by 4 bases; unmatched bases: 2. Germline assignment: CDR1 SEHNR and CDR2 FQNEAQ (reference sequence). The CDR3 covers 14 residues. The CDR3 sequence: CASSLGLAADTQYF. CDR3 sequence (DNA): TGTGCCAGCAGCTTAGGACTAGCCGCAGATACGCAGTATTTT.

The chain employs TRBV19 and TRBJ2-7, with D tentatively TRBD2 (5 bases). Trimming took 3 bases from V and 1 from J, leaving 7 bases between them. CDR1 is LNHDA, CDR2 SQIVND, per germline (reference sequence). The CDR3 is made up of 13 amino acids. As DNA, the CDR3 is TGTGCCAGTAGTATTAGGGAGTCCTACGAGCAGTACTTC. It encodes CASSIRESYEQYF.

This chain uses TRBV7-8 with TRBJ2-1; 9 nucleotides align to TRBD2. Trimming removed 5 bases from V and 0 bases from J; junction bases left unmatched: 11. This CDR3 is 18 amino acids long. Germline values: CDR1 SGHVS, CDR2 FQNEAQ. The CDR3 reads CASSQGLASSSSYNEQFF. The CDR3 coding sequence is TGTGCCAGCAGCCAGGGACTAGCTTCTAGCAGCTCCTACAATGAGCAGTTCTTC.

This chain links TRBV12-3 or TRBV12-4 with TRBJ1-2, with D perhaps TRBD1 (5 bases). Between the trimmed V and J ends, which lost 0 bases and 8 bases, there was a span of 10 bases. This CDR3 is 13 amino acids long. The CDR3 region is CASSLAQGGGYTF. The DNA of the CDR3 is TGTGCCAGCAGTTTAGCGCAGGGTGGCGGCTACACCTTC.

This clone was observed a single time. The rearrangement uses TRBV5-1 and TRBJ1-4; maybe TRBD1 (5 bases). CDR1 and CDR2 (germline): SGHRS, YFSETQ. CDR3 length: 15 amino acids. V lost 0 bases to trimming and J lost 6 bases, with 12 bases between them. The CDR3: CASSLGGGTHEKLFF. The DNA for the CDR3 is TGCGCCAGCAGCTTGGGCGGCGGGACGCATGAAAAACTGTTTTTT.

This chain uses TRBV2 with TRBJ2-5; 10 nucleotides line up with TRBD2. With V trimmed by 0 bases and J by 2 bases, 3 bases remained unmatched. Germline V gene data show CDR1 as SNHLY and CDR2 as FYNNEI. The CDR3 is 16 residues long. For the CDR3, the DNA is TGTGCCAGCAGTGAAGCCTCACTAGCGGGGCAAGAGACCCAGTACTTC. It yields the protein CASSEASLAGQETQYF. Drawing the rest from reference TRBV2 and TRBJ2-5, the complete variable domain is EPEVTQTPSHQVTQMGQEVILRCVPISNHLYFYWYRQILGQKVEFLVSFYNNEISEKSEIFDDQFSVERPDGSNFTLKIRSTKLEDSAMYFCASSEASLAGQETQYFGPGTRLLVL.

V is TRBV19 and J is TRBJ1-6, with 9 bases fitting TRBD1. With 3 bases clipped from V and 11 bases from J, the junction kept 8 bases outside the gene matches. This CDR3 has 15 residues. The V gene's germline CDR1 is LNHDA and CDR2 SQIVND (reference sequence). Here the CDR3 DNA reads TGTGCCAGTAGTATCCCGGGACAGGGTTCGGCACCCCTCCACTTT. Encoded protein: CASSIPGQGSAPLHF.

The chain links TRBV6-2 or TRBV6-3 to TRBJ2-4; 8 bases line up with TRBD2. CDR1 and CDR2 from the germline V gene are MNHEY and SVGEGT. V was clipped by 3 bases and J by 7 bases; unmatched bases: 14. The CDR3 is made up of 17 amino acids. The DNA of the CDR3 is TGTGCCAGCAGTTATGTCTACAATAGCGGGAAGGGGAACATTCAGTACTTC. It codes for CASSYVYNSGKGNIQYF.

The chain joins TRBV5-6 to TRBJ1-2; the match to TRBD1 covers 10 bases. Losses at the gene ends were 0 bases for V and 4 bases for J; bases not matched to a gene: 3. The CDR3 length is 15 residues. CDR1 is SGHDT and CDR2 is YYEEEE in the germline V gene. The CDR3 nucleotides are TGTGCCAGCAGCTTGGAGACAGGGGGCGGCTATGGCTACACCTTC. It is translated as CASSLETGGGYGYTF.

The V gene is TRBV6-5, the J gene TRBJ2-3; maybe TRBD2 (6 bases). Germline CDR1 and CDR2: MNHEY and SVGAGI. Trimming stripped 4 bases from V and 0 bases from J, with 11 bases between. CDR3 size: 15 residues. The CDR3 bases are TGTGCCAGCAGTTGGGACTTTGCCAGCACAGATACGCAGTATTTT. Its protein is CASSWDFASTDTQYF.

The CDR3: CASSLTDGMNTEAFF. The CDR3 bases are TGTGCCAGCAGTTTGACGGACGGCATGAACACTGAAGCTTTCTTT. The rearrangement joins TRBV28 to TRBJ1-1, with D hard to call. V was clipped by 3 bases and J by 0 bases, with 11 bases between them. The V gene's germline CDR1 is MDHEN and CDR2 SYDVKM. This CDR3 is built from 15 residues.

The chain carries TRBV23-1 and TRBJ1-2, with a possible D match to TRBD1 (5 bases). TRBV23-1 counts as an open reading frame of uncertain function. The CDR3 spans 12 residues. Trimming removed 4 bases at V and 4 bases at J, with 7 bases between. This chain's CDR3 is CASSRGGYGYTF. In DNA, the CDR3 is TGCGCCAGCAGTCGGGGCGGCTATGGCTACACCTTC.

This clone was detected only a few times. The chain has TRBV27 and TRBJ2-7; D not resolved. The length of the CDR3 is 14 residues. V lost 5 bases and J lost 1, with 12 bases in between. Germline V gene lookup returns CDR1 MNHEY and CDR2 SMNVEV (reference sequence). The CDR3 bases are TGTGCCAGCAGTCCTCATTCAGTGTCCTACGAGCAGTACTTC. It translates to CASSPHSVSYEQYF.

The CDR3 DNA follows: TGTGCCTGGAGTGCCCGGGGCTCCTATAATTCACCCCTCCACTTT. This encodes CAWSARGSYNSPLHF. V gene TRBV30 combines with J gene TRBJ1-6; D unclear. The V gene's germline CDR1 is GTSNPN and CDR2 SVGIG (reference sequence). The CDR3 sequence is 15 residues long. V was shortened by 1 base and J by 0 bases, with 7 bases between the two germline ends.

The chain is built from TRBV9 and TRBJ2-6; no definite D call. This CDR3 is built from 18 residues. Germline V lookup: CDR1 SGDLS, CDR2 YYNGEE. The V end was cut by 0 bases, the J end by 0 bases, with 13 bases between. The CDR3 DNA reads as TGTGCCAGCAGCGTAGCCCCGACGCAGGTCTCTGGGGCCAACGTCCTGACTTTC. Its protein product is CASSVAPTQVSGANVLTF. Together with reference TRBV9 and TRBJ2-6, the CDR3 gives the full variable domain: DSGVTQTPKHLITATGQRVTLRCSPRSGDLSVYWYQQSLDQGLQFLIQYYNGEERAKGNILERFSAQQFPDLHSELNLSSLELGDSALYFCASSVAPTQVSGANVLTFGAGSRLTVL.

The chain uses TRBV3-1 (or the pseudogene TRBV3-2) and TRBJ2-3; D gene uncertain. V was shortened by 1 base and J by 5 bases, with 4 bases between the two germline ends. The CDR3 has 12 residues. Germline V CDR1 and CDR2: LGHDT, YNNKEL (reference sequence). CDR3 amino acids: CASSQGRDTQYF. As DNA, the CDR3 is TGTGCCAGCAGCCAAGGACGAGATACGCAGTATTTT.

This clone has just one count. The rearrangement uses TRBV19 and TRBJ2-4; 7 bases agree with TRBD1. CDR3 length: 15 amino acids. Per germline, CDR1 LNHDA and CDR2 SQIVND (reference sequence). V lost 5 bases to trimming and J lost 3 bases; unmatched junction nucleotides: 7. The CDR3 DNA reads as TGTGCCAGTAGTGCCAGGGGGTCTAGCAAAAACATTCAGTACTTC. Its protein product is CASSARGSSKNIQYF.

The chain links TRBV19 to TRBJ2-1, with TRBD2 matching over 9 bases. Unmatched junction bases numbered 13, after V lost 5 bases and J lost 8 bases. The CDR3 length is 16 residues. Germline-derived CDR1 and CDR2 are LNHDA and SQIVND (reference sequence). This CDR3 is CASSPLLAGGPDEQFF. DNA of the CDR3: TGTGCCAGTAGTCCCCTGCTGGCGGGAGGGCCGGATGAGCAGTTCTTC. Based on the CDR3 plus reference TRBV19 and TRBJ2-1, the full variable domain is DGGITQSPKYLFRKEGQNVTLSCEQNLNHDAMYWYRQDPGQGLRLIYYSQIVNDFQKGDIAEGYSVSREKKESFPLTVTSAQKNPTAFYLCASSPLLAGGPDEQFFGPGTRLTVL.

This chain connects TRBV6-4 to TRBJ1-5; TRBD1 agrees at 8 bases. This CDR3 has 16 residues. Germline V gives CDR1 MRHNA, CDR2 SNTAGT. After removal of 2 bases from V and 0 bases from J, the junction contained 3 bases not matched to a gene. The CDR3 reads CASSDQGAYSNQPQHF. The CDR3 DNA reads TGTGCCAGCAGTGACCAGGGGGCTTATAGCAATCAGCCCCAGCATTTT.

The chain couples TRBV25-1 to TRBJ1-2, with D unclear. Trimming cost V 3 bases and J 2 bases, with 4 bases left between them. CDR1 is MGHDK, CDR2 SYGVNS, per germline. This CDR3 is 12 amino acids long. CDR3 in amino acids: CASSDRNYGYTF. CDR3 DNA: TGTGCCAGCAGTGACCGGAACTATGGCTACACCTTC.

This sequence joins TRBV29-1 and TRBJ1-2; TRBD1 matches at 9 bases. Looked up from germline, CDR1 is SQVTM and CDR2 is ANQGSEA. J lost 8 bases, V lost 7 bases, and 8 bases had no gene match. The CDR3 loop spans 12 amino acids. The CDR3 reads CSATGGASGYTF. CDR3 coding DNA: TGCAGCGCCACAGGGGGCGCGTCCGGCTACACCTTC.